This record looks at one TCR beta chain sequence and its context. Its matching antigen is unknown. Germline assignment: CDR1 GTSNPN and CDR2 SVGIG (reference sequence). The CDR3 covers 12 residues. Trimming pared 0 bases from V and 7 bases from J, leaving 9 bases between. This record comes from a study of immune evolution from preneoplasia to lung adenocarcinoma. Broader study findings: Later-stage lesions seemingly showed higher T cell density and diversity than normal lung.

Libraries were prepared by immunoSEQ multiplex PCR; TCRdb keeps only in-frame clonotypes and omits some of them. Of approximately 5,800 clones detected, 70% to 85% appear once; the ten largest clones hold over 11%. The receptor comes from a person aged 70 to 85 with lung adenocarcinoma. Sequencing was carried out using FFPE adjacent normal lung tissue. The chain links TRBV30 to TRBJ1-1, with D unresolved. CDR3 DNA sequence: TGTGCCTGGAGTGTTAGAGGTTTTGAAGCTTTCTTT. This codes for CAWSVRGFEAFF.